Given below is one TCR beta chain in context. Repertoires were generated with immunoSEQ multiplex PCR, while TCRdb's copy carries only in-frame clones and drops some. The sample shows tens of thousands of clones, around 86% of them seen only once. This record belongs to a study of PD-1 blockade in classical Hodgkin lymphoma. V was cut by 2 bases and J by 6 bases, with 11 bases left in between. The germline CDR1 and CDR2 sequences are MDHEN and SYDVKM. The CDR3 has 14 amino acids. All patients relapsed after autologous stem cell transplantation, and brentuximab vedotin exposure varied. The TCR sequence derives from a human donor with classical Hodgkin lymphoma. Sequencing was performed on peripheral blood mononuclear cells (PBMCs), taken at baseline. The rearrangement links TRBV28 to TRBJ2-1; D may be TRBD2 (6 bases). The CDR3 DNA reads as TGTGCCAGCAGTTTAGCCCTAGCGAGCAATGAGCAGTTCTTC. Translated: CASSLALASNEQFF. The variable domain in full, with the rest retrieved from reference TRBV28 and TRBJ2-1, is DVKVTQSSRYLVKRTGEKVFLECVQDMDHENMFWYRQDPGLGLRLIYFSYDVKMKEKGDIPEGYSVSREKKERFSLILESASTNQTSMYLCASSLALASNEQFFGPGTRLTVL.